This entry concerns a single TCR beta chain. Its antigen is not known. The sample is drawn from a study of T cell responses to AZD1222 COVID-19 vaccine. Overall study results and limits: Spike-specific TCR breadth rose after two AZD1222 doses, and depth rose as well. All repertoire sampling was performed exclusively after the peak T cell response. Spike-wide coverage was observed for vaccine-associated CD4 TCRs, with dominant responses at 160-218 and 743-854.

The protocol was immunoSEQ multiplex PCR, while the TCRdb copy is restricted to in-frame clones and leaves out a portion. The data contain about 210,000 clones, about 94% of them seen just once; the ten biggest clones take up approximately 1.7%. Germline trimming cut 1 base from V and 3 bases from J; bases unmatched to any gene: 10. The length of the CDR3 is 19 residues. Germline loops: CDR1 LGHDT, CDR2 YNNKEL (reference sequence). The chain uses TRBV3-1 (or the pseudogene TRBV3-2) and TRBJ1-3; 12 nucleotides match TRBD1. This specimen consisted of peripheral blood, obtained 28 days after the second dose of the MenACWY control vaccine. This TCR was recovered from an adult who received the MenACWY meningococcal vaccine as a control. CDR3 nucleotide sequence: TGTGCCAGCAGCCAAGTCCCCCCGGGACAGGGGGCTGTTGGAAACACCATATATTTT. This codes for CASSQVPPGQGAVGNTIYF.